This note documents a single TCR beta chain sequence. The antigen is unknown. Losses at the gene ends were 4 bases for V and 3 bases for J; bases not matched to a gene: 6. The germline CDR1 and CDR2 sequences are SGHNT and YYREEE (reference sequence). This CDR3 region has 14 residues. This entry is derived from a study of T cell responses to AZD1222 COVID-19 vaccine. The study's findings and limits: There were mostly white British donors and more females than males, and clonal diversity was possibly underestimated.

Using immunoSEQ multiplex PCR, the repertoire was profiled, and TCRdb retains in-frame clones only, with some absent. The profile shows 60,000 to 100,000 clones, approximately 86% of them singletons. The receptor's source is an adult in good health. The chain carries TRBV5-4 and TRBJ2-7; 8 nucleotides align to TRBD2. The specimen was peripheral blood, collected on day 0 of AZD1222 vaccination. CDR3 residues: CASSLGTSSYEQYF. For the CDR3, the DNA is TGTGCCAGCAGCCTTGGGACTAGTAGCTACGAGCAGTACTTC.